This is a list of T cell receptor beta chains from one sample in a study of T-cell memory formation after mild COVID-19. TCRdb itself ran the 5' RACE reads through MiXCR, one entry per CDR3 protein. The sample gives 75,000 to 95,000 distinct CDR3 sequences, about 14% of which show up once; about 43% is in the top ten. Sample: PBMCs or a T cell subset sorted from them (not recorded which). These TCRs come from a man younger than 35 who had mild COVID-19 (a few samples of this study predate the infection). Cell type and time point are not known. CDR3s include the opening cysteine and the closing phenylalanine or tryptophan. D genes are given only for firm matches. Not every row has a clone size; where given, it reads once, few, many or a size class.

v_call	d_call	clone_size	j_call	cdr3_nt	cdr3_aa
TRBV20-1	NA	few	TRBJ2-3	TGCAGTGCCACAAGCTCTAGCACAGATACGCAGTATTTT	CSATSSSTDTQYF
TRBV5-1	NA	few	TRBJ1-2	TGCGCCAGCAGCTCACAGGGCGGCTATCTATTGGATGGCTACACCTTC	CASSSQGGYLLDGYTF
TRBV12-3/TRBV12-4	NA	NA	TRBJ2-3	TGTGCCAGCAGTTCCGTCGGGGCAGGGGGGACAGATACGCAGTATTTT	CASSSVGAGGTDTQYF
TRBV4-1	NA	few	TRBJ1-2	TGCGCCAGCAGCCAAGATTTCCCCGGGCAGGTTGACTATGGCTACACCTTC	CASSQDFPGQVDYGYTF
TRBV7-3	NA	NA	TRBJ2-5	TGTGCCAGCAGCTCTCTAGGACAGCAAGAGACCCAGTACTTC	CASSSLGQQETQYF
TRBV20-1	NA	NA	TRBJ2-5	TGCAGTGCTAGAGATCGCCAGGGGTGGGAGACCCAGTACTTC	CSARDRQGWETQYF
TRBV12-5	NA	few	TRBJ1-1	TGTGCTAAACTTACTCGGCAGGTAATGAACACTGAAGCTTTCTTT	CAKLTRQVMNTEAFF
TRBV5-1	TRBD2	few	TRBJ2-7	TGCGCCAGCAGCTGGGGGTCTGGGGGGGTTCTCTCCTACGAGCAGTACTTC	CASSWGSGGVLSYEQYF
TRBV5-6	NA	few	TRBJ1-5	TGTGCCAGCAGCTTGTCTCCAGAAATATATAGCAATCAGCCCCAGCATTTT	CASSLSPEIYSNQPQHF
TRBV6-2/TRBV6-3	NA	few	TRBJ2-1	TGTGCCAGCAGTTACTCGTCGTCGAATGAGCAGTTCTTC	CASSYSSSNEQFF
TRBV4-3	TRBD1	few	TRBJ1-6	TGCGCCAGCAGCTTCCGACAGGGGGTTAATTCACCCCTCCACTTT	CASSFRQGVNSPLHF
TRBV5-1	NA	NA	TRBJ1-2	TGCGCCAGCAGGCTTGGAGAGGGGGAGTCATCTGGCTACACCTTC	CASRLGEGESSGYTF
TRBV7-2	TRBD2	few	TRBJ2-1	TGTGCCAGCAGCGATGGGACTAGCGGATACAATGAGCAGTTCTTC	CASSDGTSGYNEQFF
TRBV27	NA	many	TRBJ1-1	TGTGCCAGCTGCACTCCGGGGGGAACTGAAGCTTTCTTT	CASCTPGGTEAFF
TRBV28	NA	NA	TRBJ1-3	TGTGCCAGCAAACCTACAGGTGATTGGGGCTCTGGAAACACCATATATTTT	CASKPTGDWGSGNTIYF
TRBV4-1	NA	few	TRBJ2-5	TGCGCCAGCAGCCCCTCCCCGGGTGGAAAAAAAAAGACCCAGTACTTC	CASSPSPGGKKKTQYF
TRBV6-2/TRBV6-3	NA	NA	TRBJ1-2	TGTGCCAGCACCTCAAACTGGAATGGCTACACCTTC	CASTSNWNGYTF
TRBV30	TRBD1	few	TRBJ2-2	TGTGCCTGGAGTTCGCTTGACAGGGGAATGACCGGGGAGCTGTTTTTT	CAWSSLDRGMTGELFF
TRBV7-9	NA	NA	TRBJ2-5	TGTGCCAGCAGCTTAGTACTAGAAGGAGAGACCCAGTACTTC	CASSLVLEGETQYF
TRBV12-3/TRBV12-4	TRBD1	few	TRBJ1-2	TGTGCCAGCAGTAGTGGGGGACAGCCCCTTAACTATGGCTACACCTTC	CASSSGGQPLNYGYTF
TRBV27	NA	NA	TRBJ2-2	TGTGCCAGCAGTGCGCTCAGCAACACCGGGGAGCTGTTTTTT	CASSALSNTGELFF
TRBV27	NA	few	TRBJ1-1	TGTGCCAGCAGTTCGGGTGTGACCCGGTGGGGCACTGAAGCTTTCTTT	CASSSGVTRWGTEAFF
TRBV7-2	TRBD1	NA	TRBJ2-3	TGTGCCAGCAGCTTAAAAGACGGGGACAGATTCACAGATACGCAGTATTTT	CASSLKDGDRFTDTQYF
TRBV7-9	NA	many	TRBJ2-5	TGTGCCAGCAGCTTAGTCGGGACCGGAGAGACCCAGTACTTC	CASSLVGTGETQYF
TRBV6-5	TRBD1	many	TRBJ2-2	TGTGCCAGCAGCTTCCGGGACAGGGGGCGCGGGGAGCTGTTTTTT	CASSFRDRGRGELFF
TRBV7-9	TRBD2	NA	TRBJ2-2	TGTGCCAGCAGCCCAGGACTAGCGGGGACCGGGGAGCTGTTTTTT	CASSPGLAGTGELFF
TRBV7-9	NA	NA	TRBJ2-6	TGTGCCAGCAGCTTAGTCGGGGCTAGCTCTGGGGCCAACGTCCTGACTTTC	CASSLVGASSGANVLTF
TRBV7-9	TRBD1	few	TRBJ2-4	TGTGCCAGCAGCTTCGTCTCGGGACAGGGAGGCATTCAGTACTTC	CASSFVSGQGGIQYF
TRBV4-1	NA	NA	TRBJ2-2	TGCGCCAGCAGCCAAGAAGGCGGGGCCCCGAACACCGGGGAGCTGTTTTTT	CASSQEGGAPNTGELFF
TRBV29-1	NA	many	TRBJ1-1	TGCAGCGTTGGCGTTATGAACACTGAAGCTTTCTTT	CSVGVMNTEAFF
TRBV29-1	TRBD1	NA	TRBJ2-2	TGCAGCGTCATGACAGGGCGAAGCACCGGGGAGCTGTTTTTT	CSVMTGRSTGELFF
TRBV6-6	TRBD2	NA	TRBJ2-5	TGTGCCAGCAGTTTGGGACTAGCGGGGGGGCCGGGAGAGACCCAGTACTTC	CASSLGLAGGPGETQYF
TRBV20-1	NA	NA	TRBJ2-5	TGCAGTGCTCGGCGACCGCGCCAAGAGACCCAGTACTTC	CSARRPRQETQYF
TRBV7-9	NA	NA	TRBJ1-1	TGTTCCAGCAGCTCCGGGACTGTGAACACTGAAGCTTTCTTT	CSSSSGTVNTEAFF
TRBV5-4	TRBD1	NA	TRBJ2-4	TGTGCCAGCAGCTTGTGGCAGGGGGACATTCAGTACTTC	CASSLWQGDIQYF
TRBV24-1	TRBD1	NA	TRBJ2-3	TGTGCCACCAGTGACCCTACTGGACAGGGCTTCGAAGATACGCAGTATTTT	CATSDPTGQGFEDTQYF
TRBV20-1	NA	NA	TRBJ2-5	TGCAGTGCTAGAATCAGGGCTTACCAAGAGACCCAGTACTTC	CSARIRAYQETQYF
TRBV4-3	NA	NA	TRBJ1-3	TGCGCCAGCAGCCGAGACGGGACCGCCTCCCGAGGAAACACCATATATTTT	CASSRDGTASRGNTIYF
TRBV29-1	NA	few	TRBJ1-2	TGCAGCGTTGAGGATGGCTACACCTTC	CSVEDGYTF
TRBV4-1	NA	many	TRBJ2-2	TGCGCCAGCAGCCAAGATCTGGGCAGGGGATACACCGGGGAGCTGTTTTTT	CASSQDLGRGYTGELFF
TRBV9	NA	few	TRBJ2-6	TGTGCCAGCAGTTCTGGGGCCAACGTCCTGACTTTC	CASSSGANVLTF
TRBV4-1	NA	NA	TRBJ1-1	TGCGCCAGCAGCCAAGTTCTGGAGAACACTGAAGCTTTCTTT	CASSQVLENTEAFF
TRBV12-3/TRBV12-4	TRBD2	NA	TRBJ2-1	TGTGCCAGCAAACCTAGCGGGGGGAGGTACAATGAGCAGTTCTTC	CASKPSGGRYNEQFF
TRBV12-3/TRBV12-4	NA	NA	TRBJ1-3	TGTGCCAGCAGTCCGACGATCGACAGGGGAAACACCATATATTTT	CASSPTIDRGNTIYF
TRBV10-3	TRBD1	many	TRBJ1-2	TGTGCCATCAGTGATGGGGGACAGGACCTTAAATATGGCTACACCTTC	CAISDGGQDLKYGYTF
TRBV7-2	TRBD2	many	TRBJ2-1	TGTGCCAGCAGCAGTCTACCTGCGGGGGGGGGCAATGAGCAGTTCTTC	CASSSLPAGGGNEQFF
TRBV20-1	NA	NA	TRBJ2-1	TGCAGTGCTAGAGGAGCAGGGGCCCGAGGCCGATACTCCTACAATGAGCAGTTCTTC	CSARGAGARGRYSYNEQFF
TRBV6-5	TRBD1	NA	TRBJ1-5	TGTGCCAGCAGTTTTCGAGCCGGGACAGATCAGCCCCAGCATTTT	CASSFRAGTDQPQHF
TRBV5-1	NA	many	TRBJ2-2	TGCGCCAGCAGCTCCCCCCGAACAGGAAACACCGGGGAGCTGTTTTTT	CASSSPRTGNTGELFF
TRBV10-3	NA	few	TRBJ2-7	TGTGCCACCACAGGAACCTACGAGCAGTACTTC	CATTGTYEQYF
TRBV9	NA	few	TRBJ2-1	TGTGCCAGCAGCCCAGGGGCACAGGTCCACAATGAGCAGTTCTTC	CASSPGAQVHNEQFF
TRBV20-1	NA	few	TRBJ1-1	TGCAGTGCTAGGGAAGGAGGGCCCAGGAACACTGAAGCTTTCTTT	CSAREGGPRNTEAFF
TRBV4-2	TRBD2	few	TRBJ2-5	TGTGCCAGCAGCCAAGTCCCGCCCCTAGCGGGGGGGCCGAAGACCCAGTACTTC	CASSQVPPLAGGPKTQYF